What follows are 32 T cell receptor beta chains derived from one specimen sequenced in a study of blood T cell repertoires in COVID-19. Measured with immunoSEQ multiplex PCR; TCRdb has only the in-frame clones, and not every one. The sample holds 130,000 or so clones; over 80% are singletons and the top ten take roughly 1.4%. Sequenced input: peripheral blood. The receptors stem from a human donor in a cohort sampled during active COVID-19.

This clone appeared once. The genes are TRBV19 and TRBJ1-2, with D perhaps TRBD1 (5 bases). In germline, CDR1 is LNHDA, CDR2 SQIVND (reference sequence). Trimming took 5 bases from V and 7 from J, leaving 14 bases between them. The CDR3 consists of 13 residues. The CDR3 DNA reads TGTGCCAGTAGTTCGCAGGGTCGGGCTGGCTACACCTTC. Amino acid sequence: CASSSQGRAGYTF.

The rearrangement uses TRBV19 and TRBJ2-5; 9 bases align to TRBD2. V shed 4 bases, J shed 3 bases, and the junction held 0 bases outside the gene matches. Germline V CDR1 and CDR2: LNHDA, SQIVND (reference sequence). The CDR3 loop spans 13 amino acids. Here the CDR3 DNA reads TGTGCCAGTAGTAGACTAGCGGAAGAGACCCAGTACTTC. Protein: CASSRLAEETQYF.

This chain connects TRBV28 to TRBJ2-5, with 10 nucleotides matching TRBD1. V lost 6 bases and J lost 5; bases outside the gene matches: 12. Germline loops: CDR1 MDHEN, CDR2 SYDVKM. This CDR3 has 16 residues. The CDR3 sequence is CASSLYGTGDRETQYF. The CDR3 DNA reads as TGTGCCAGCAGCCTTTATGGGACAGGGGATAGGGAGACCCAGTACTTC.

The genes are TRBV28 and TRBJ1-1; D call uncertain. The V gene lost 2 bases and the J gene lost 3 bases, with 7 bases spanning the gap. Looked up from germline, CDR1 is MDHEN and CDR2 is SYDVKM. This CDR3 is built from 13 residues. The CDR3 sequence: CASSLGGHTEAFF. CDR3 nucleotides: TGTGCCAGCAGTTTAGGAGGACACACTGAAGCTTTCTTT.

This chain joins TRBV30 and TRBJ2-4, with a weak D call TRBD2 (5 bases). The V end was cut by 0 bases, the J end by 7 bases, with 10 bases between. The germline V gene encodes CDR1 GTSNPN and CDR2 SVGIG (reference sequence). CDR3 size: 13 residues. CDR3 coding DNA: TGTGCCTGGAGTGTAGCGGCAGATAACATTCAGTACTTC. It is translated as CAWSVAADNIQYF.

The rearrangement links TRBV27 to TRBJ2-6; D perhaps matches TRBD2 (6 bases). This CDR3 comprises 14 residues. CDR1 is MNHEY and CDR2 is SMNVEV in the germline V gene (reference sequence). Trimming left V 11 bases short and J 2 bases short, with 13 bases between. CDR3 DNA sequence: TGTGCCGGTGTTCGGAGGGCTGGGGCCAACGTCCTGACTTTC. This translates into CAGVRRAGANVLTF.

The chain is built from TRBV28 and TRBJ2-1; 10 bases are a match to TRBD1. V dropped 5 bases and J dropped 7; count of bases not matched to a gene: 11. Looked up from germline, CDR1 is MDHEN and CDR2 is SYDVKM. The CDR3 length is 16 residues. CDR3 DNA: TGTGCCAGCAGTAGCAACCTCGGGACAGGGGTAAATGAGCAGTTCTTC. The encoded protein is CASSSNLGTGVNEQFF.

The chain joins TRBV6-2 or TRBV6-3 to TRBJ1-1; TRBD1 aligns across 7 bases. The CDR3 length is 14 residues. Germline V CDR1 and CDR2: MNHEY, SVGEGT. V was pared by 4 bases and J by 6 bases, with 8 bases of the junction left unmatched. The CDR3 DNA follows: TGTGCCAGCAGTTCCGGACAGGTAGGCGCTGAAGCTTTCTTT. The encoded protein is CASSSGQVGAEAFF.

The rearrangement links TRBV14 to TRBJ1-2; D gene ambiguous. Per germline, CDR1 SGHDN and CDR2 FVKESK. This CDR3 region has 14 residues. The germline V and J ends were trimmed by 0 bases and 1 base, with 6 bases remaining between them. CDR3 DNA: TGTGCCAGCAGCCAAGATTCCAATAACTATGGCTACACCTTC. Translated: CASSQDSNNYGYTF.

V and J are TRBV5-3 and TRBJ2-1, with TRBD2 identical over 9 bases. TRBV5-3 is treated as an ORF (open reading frame) with a function not yet certain. J lost 6 bases, V lost 6 bases, and 10 bases had no gene match. The CDR3 has 15 amino acids. The CDR3: CARTSGNPRLNEQFF. The CDR3 DNA reads as TGTGCCAGAACTAGCGGGAATCCCCGGCTCAATGAGCAGTTCTTC.

This clone was recorded a few times. The chain links TRBV19 to TRBJ2-2; 14 positions agree with TRBD2. Unmatched junction bases numbered 12, after V lost 6 bases and J lost 6 bases. Germline lookup yields CDR1 LNHDA and CDR2 SQIVND (reference sequence). This CDR3 has 18 amino acids. CDR3 DNA sequence: TGTGCCAGTAGGCCTGCCTTGGGACTAGCGGGAGTTCCCGGGGAGCTGTTTTTT. It codes for CASRPALGLAGVPGELFF.

J is TRBJ2-7 and V is TRBV7-6; 10 nucleotides match TRBD2. The CDR3 runs to 16 residues. With 5 bases clipped from V and 9 bases from J, the junction kept 16 bases outside the gene matches. CDR1 SGHVS and CDR2 FNYEAQ come from the germline V gene. The CDR3 DNA reads as TGTGCCAGCAGCCGAACTGGCCGGACTAGCGGAAACGGGCAGTACTTC. Its protein is CASSRTGRTSGNGQYF.

The chain recombines TRBV5-8 with TRBJ1-2, with D unclear. Trimming stripped 2 bases from V and 2 bases from J, with 10 bases between. Germline CDR1 is SGHTS and CDR2 is YDEGEE. This CDR3 contains 14 residues. The CDR3 loop reads CASSFPGLNYGYTF. CDR3 coding DNA: TGTGCCAGCAGCTTCCCTGGGCTGAACTATGGCTACACCTTC.

The J gene is TRBJ1-3, the V gene TRBV19; possibly TRBD1 for D (5 bases). Germline CDR1 is LNHDA and CDR2 is SQIVND (reference sequence). This CDR3 contains 17 residues. The V end was cut by 4 bases, the J end by 0 bases, with 16 bases between. The CDR3 region is CASSTPGHSSSGNTIYF. DNA of the CDR3: TGTGCCAGTAGTACCCCTGGACACTCTTCCTCTGGAAACACCATATATTTT.

Concerning this clone: The same CDR3 also results from other DNA sequences found in this sample. J is TRBJ2-7 and V is TRBV2; D ambiguous. The CDR3 runs to 11 residues. Germline loops: CDR1 SNHLY, CDR2 FYNNEI. The V and J ends lost 3 bases and 3 bases respectively, with 3 bases between them. This CDR3 reads CASSDRYEQYF. The DNA for the CDR3 is TGTGCCAGCAGTGACCGCTACGAGCAGTACTTC.

The table lists this clone with a few counts. This sequence joins TRBV6-5 and TRBJ2-1; TRBD2 might be the D (6 bases). The germline CDR1 and CDR2 sequences are MNHEY and SVGAGI. Trimming cost V 6 bases and J 2 bases, with 14 bases left between them. This CDR3 contains 15 residues. CDR3 amino acids: CASRRYGGTYNEQFF. The CDR3, as DNA: TGTGCCAGCAGACGGTACGGGGGTACCTACAATGAGCAGTTCTTC.

The chain links TRBV5-1 to TRBJ1-1; D not certain. CDR1 is SGHRS, CDR2 YFSETQ, per germline. The CDR3 extends over 14 amino acids. The V gene lost 0 bases and the J gene lost 4 bases, with 10 bases spanning the gap. CDR3 coding DNA: TGCGCCAGCAGCTTGGACCCGGGGTCCACTGAAGCTTTCTTT. This gives the protein CASSLDPGSTEAFF.

V and J are TRBV5-8 and TRBJ2-7; 11 bases are a match to TRBD2. Germline V CDR1 and CDR2: SGHTS, YDEGEE. J gave up 2 bases and V 4 bases, and 2 bases lay outside the gene matches. The CDR3 spans 14 residues. The CDR3 sequence is CASSRGLAAYEQYF. DNA for the CDR3: TGTGCCAGCAGCCGGGGACTAGCGGCCTACGAGCAGTACTTC.

As concerns this clone: The junction departs from germline at one end; a sequencing error may be responsible. The rearrangement joins TRBV7-7 to TRBJ2-5; TRBD1 matches at 10 bases. Germline CDR1 reads SSHAT; CDR2 reads FNYEAQ (reference sequence). This CDR3 is 14 amino acids long. Here the CDR3 DNA reads TGTGCTAGCAGCTTAGGACAGGGGGTGGAGACCCAGTACTTC. Protein: CASSLGQGVETQYF.

This clone occurred a few times. This sequence joins TRBV5-1 and TRBJ1-2, with 7 bases fitting TRBD1. The CDR3 is made up of 15 amino acids. V lost 0 bases and J lost 4; bases outside the gene matches: 6. Per germline, CDR1 SGHRS and CDR2 YFSETQ. CDR3 bases: TGCGCCAGCAGCTTGGATCCGGGACAGACCTATGGCTACACCTTC. Its translation: CASSLDPGQTYGYTF.

This chain uses TRBV28 with TRBJ2-1; no clear D. The V and J ends lost 3 bases and 0 bases respectively, with 9 bases between them. CDR1 and CDR2 from the germline V gene are MDHEN and SYDVKM. The CDR3 loop spans 15 amino acids. CDR3 DNA: TGTGCCAGCAGTTTGGTAGCCCTCTCCTACAATGAGCAGTTCTTC. This gives the protein CASSLVALSYNEQFF.

The chain joins TRBV6-1 to TRBJ2-1; TRBD2 agrees at 7 bases. The V segment lost 2 bases and the J segment 7 bases; nucleotides outside the gene matches: 11. The germline gives CDR1 MNHNS, CDR2 SASEGT. This CDR3 is built from 16 residues. DNA for the CDR3: TGTGCCAGCAGTGAAAATCCGGGAGGCCCATTGAATGAGCAGTTCTTC. Translating gives CASSENPGGPLNEQFF.

In its sample, this clone was seen once. The chain combines TRBV19 with TRBJ1-1; 7 nucleotides match TRBD1. Germline V lookup: CDR1 LNHDA, CDR2 SQIVND (reference sequence). Trimming took 5 bases from V and 2 from J; bases not matched to a gene: 8. This CDR3 has 15 residues. CDR3 DNA sequence: TGTGCCAGTAGTCCCACCCACAGGGGAAACACTGAAGCTTTCTTT. Translation: CASSPTHRGNTEAFF.

This clone was seen more than once but under ten times. The rearrangement uses TRBV5-1 and TRBJ2-3, with 8 nucleotides matching TRBD1. The CDR3 sequence is 17 residues long. V gave up 4 bases and J gave up 2 bases; unmatched junction bases: 12. In germline, CDR1 is SGHRS, CDR2 YFSETQ. The CDR3 sequence is CASSRSGTGGNTDTQYF. As DNA, the CDR3 is TGCGCCAGCAGCAGGTCCGGGACAGGAGGAAACACAGATACGCAGTATTTT.

This chain's CDR3 is CASSLGGAIGYTF. The CDR3 DNA follows: TGTGCCAGCAGTTTAGGGGGGGCTATTGGCTACACCTTC. The J gene is TRBJ1-2, the V gene TRBV28, with D possibly TRBD1 on 6 matching bases. Germline CDR1 MDHEN, CDR2 SYDVKM. Trimming shortened V by 2 bases and J by 7 bases, and 11 bases separated the two germline ends. The CDR3 runs to 13 residues.

The chain has TRBV18 and TRBJ2-2, with D perhaps TRBD2 (5 bases). Trimming took off 5 bases at V and 1 base at J, with 11 bases between the two ends. This CDR3 is built from 15 residues. Germline assignment: CDR1 KGHSH and CDR2 LQKENI. The CDR3 nucleotides are TGTGCCAGCTCATTAAACGAGGGGAACACCGGGGAGCTGTTTTTT. Its translation: CASSLNEGNTGELFF.

The rearrangement uses TRBV2 and TRBJ1-6; D remains unclear. CDR1 is SNHLY and CDR2 is FYNNEI in the germline V gene. Trimming removed 3 bases at V and 1 base at J, with 13 bases between. This CDR3 comprises 17 residues. The CDR3 is CASSEAGRRSYNSPLHF. The DNA of the CDR3 is TGTGCCAGCAGTGAGGCTGGGAGGAGATCCTATAATTCACCCCTCCACTTT.

This sequence joins TRBV7-8 and TRBJ2-3; 7 bases map to TRBD2. With 5 bases clipped from V and 3 bases from J, the junction kept 5 bases outside the gene matches. The CDR3 contains 14 residues. Germline lookup yields CDR1 SGHVS and CDR2 FQNEAQ. This chain's CDR3 is CASSRDYITDTQYF. The DNA of the CDR3 is TGTGCCAGCAGCAGGGACTACATAACAGATACGCAGTATTTT.

Notes on this clone: The sample holds other DNA sequences that translate to the same CDR3. This chain joins TRBV29-1 and TRBJ2-1; TRBD2 matches 13 bases. Losses at the gene ends were 4 bases for V and 6 bases for J; bases not matched to a gene: 0. The germline gives CDR1 SQVTM, CDR2 ANQGSEA. CDR3 size: 13 residues. This chain's CDR3 is CSVGTSGSNEQFF. The CDR3 DNA reads as TGCAGCGTTGGGACTAGCGGGAGCAATGAGCAGTTCTTC.

The chain is built from TRBV13 and TRBJ2-7, with 9 bases lining up with TRBD2. CDR1 and CDR2 from the germline V gene are PRHDT and FYEKMQ (reference sequence). CDR3 length: 15 residues. J gave up 5 bases and V 5 bases, and 10 bases lay outside the gene matches. The CDR3 is CASSLRVAGVHEQYF. The CDR3 bases are TGTGCCAGCAGCCTCCGGGTAGCGGGAGTCCACGAGCAGTACTTC.

This clone was counted between two and nine times. The genes are TRBV4-2 and TRBJ2-7, with 7 bases identical to TRBD2. The CDR3 sequence is 14 residues long. V dropped 3 bases and J dropped 3; count of bases not matched to a gene: 5. CDR1 and CDR2 from the germline V gene are LGHNA and YNFKEQ. This CDR3 reads CASSQAGTNYEQYF. The CDR3 coding sequence is TGTGCCAGCAGCCAGGCCGGGACTAACTACGAGCAGTACTTC.

The rearrangement joins TRBV11-3 to TRBJ1-1; D possibly corresponds to TRBD1 (6 bases). This CDR3 has 13 residues. V lost 4 bases and J 6 bases, leaving 12 bases between the germline ends. Per the germline V gene, CDR1 is SGHNT and CDR2 is YENEEA. This chain's CDR3 is CASSSRSGAEAFF. CDR3 DNA sequence: TGTGCCAGCAGCTCTCGGTCAGGGGCTGAAGCTTTCTTT.